These 23 T cell receptor beta chains came from one sample sequenced in a study of vaccination effects on CD4 cells after COVID-19. The data were produced by immunoSEQ multiplex PCR, yet TCRdb's version contains in-frame clones alone and is incomplete. This table has around 63,000 clones, 60% to 80% appearing once. These TCRs are of unknown antigen specificity. Ahead of sequencing, the ViraFEST assay grew antigen-specific CD4+ T cells using viral peptide pools. It was after more than nine days of culture that CD4+ T cells were isolated. None of these healthy vaccinees had been infected with SARS-CoV-2 before vaccination. The source was CD4+ T cells from PBMCs cultured with HCoV-OC43 spike peptides, collected before COVID-19 vaccination. The subset: HCoV-OC43 spike overlapping peptide pool stimulation. The receptors originated from a human donor who received a COVID-19 vaccine.

The J gene is TRBJ2-3, the V gene TRBV25-1, with TRBD2 matching 10 bases. Germline trimming cut 5 bases from V and 4 bases from J; bases unmatched to any gene: 6. CDR1 is MGHDK and CDR2 is SYGVNS in the germline V gene. This CDR3 region has 15 residues. The CDR3 region is CASSNSGGLSDTQYF. The CDR3 nucleotides are TGTGCCAGCAGTAATAGCGGGGGGTTATCAGATACGCAGTATTTT.

This clone turned up a few times. The chain combines TRBV27 with TRBJ1-2; D not certain. The CDR3 has 14 amino acids. Germline V lookup: CDR1 MNHEY, CDR2 SMNVEV (reference sequence). V was clipped by 4 bases and J by 6 bases, with 15 bases between them. The DNA for the CDR3 is TGTGCCAGCAGTTCCAATAGGCTCGGACATGGCTACACCTTC. It codes for CASSSNRLGHGYTF.

V gene TRBV7-2 combines with J gene TRBJ1-4, with D perhaps matching TRBD1 (5 bases). Trimming took 3 bases from V and 4 from J, leaving 9 bases between them. Per the germline V gene, CDR1 is SGHTA and CDR2 is FQGNSA. The CDR3 extends over 14 amino acids. The CDR3 DNA is TGTGCCAGCAGCTTGGGGGGATATAATGAAAAACTGTTTTTT. Amino acid sequence: CASSLGGYNEKLFF.

The chain has TRBV13 and TRBJ1-2; no definite D call. CDR1 is PRHDT and CDR2 is FYEKMQ in the germline V gene (reference sequence). The CDR3 is 12 residues long. Trimming took 3 bases from V and 7 from J, leaving 9 bases between them. CDR3 amino acids: CASSFSGSGYTF. DNA of the CDR3: TGTGCCAGCAGCTTTTCGGGGAGTGGCTACACCTTC.

The chain is built from TRBV5-6 and TRBJ2-3; 7 nucleotides match TRBD1. Trimming took 0 bases from V and 2 from J; bases not matched to a gene: 6. This CDR3 is 16 amino acids long. CDR1 is SGHDT, CDR2 YYEEEE, per germline. Written as DNA, the CDR3 is TGTGCCAGCAGCTTGGGTACAGGGGCCTTCACAGATACGCAGTATTTT. Protein sequence: CASSLGTGAFTDTQYF.

CDR3 sequence reads: CASSYRGSSYNEQFF. The CDR3 coding sequence is TGTGCCAGCAGCTACAGGGGAAGCTCCTACAATGAGCAGTTCTTC. The chain employs TRBV7-3 and TRBJ2-1; 7 bases fit TRBD1. Germline CDR1 reads SGHTA; CDR2 reads FQGTGA. The V gene end was trimmed by 4 bases and the J gene end by 0 bases; junction bases not matched to a gene: 3. The CDR3 totals 15 residues. Full variable domain (remainder filled in from reference TRBV7-3 and TRBJ2-1): GAGVSQTPSNKVTEKGKYVELRCDPISGHTALYWYRQSLGQGPEFLIYFQGTGAADDSGLPNDRFFAVRPEGSVSTLKIQRTERGDSAVYLCASSYRGSSYNEQFFGPGTRLTVL.

The V gene is TRBV6-5, the J gene TRBJ2-5; 10 bases align to TRBD2. The CDR3 is 15 amino acids. The V segment lost 6 bases and the J segment 2 bases; nucleotides outside the gene matches: 6. From germline, CDR1 is MNHEY and CDR2 SVGAGI. The DNA for the CDR3 is TGTGCCAGCAGCGGACTAGCGGTCCAGCAAGAGACCCAGTACTTC. Its protein is CASSGLAVQQETQYF.

CDR3 nucleotide sequence: TGTGCCACCTTCCCGGGGGTTCGAGCTTTCTTT. Translation: CATFPGVRAFF. The chain uses TRBV24-1 and TRBJ1-1; tentative D call: TRBD1 (5 bases). V was cut by 9 bases and J by 10 bases, with 14 bases left in between. This CDR3 region has 11 residues. Germline CDR1 reads KGHDR; CDR2 reads SFDVKD.

The J gene is TRBJ1-1, the V gene TRBV15; D is perhaps TRBD1 (6 bases). CDR1 and CDR2 (germline): LNHNV, YYDKDF (reference sequence). The CDR3 extends over 14 amino acids. Between the trimmed V and J ends, which lost 0 bases and 11 bases, there was a span of 16 bases. Here the CDR3 reads CATSRDRSRGLAFF. CDR3 nucleotides: TGTGCCACCAGCAGAGATCGATCCAGGGGTTTGGCTTTCTTT.

The rearrangement joins TRBV9 to TRBJ1-6; tentatively, D is TRBD1 (6 bases). The germline gives CDR1 SGDLS, CDR2 YYNGEE. V dropped 0 bases and J dropped 6 bases, with 16 bases sitting between them. The CDR3 is 17 amino acids. Written as DNA, the CDR3 is TGTGCCAGCAGCGTAGACACAACAACAGGGACTAATTCACCCCTCCACTTT. Amino acid sequence: CASSVDTTTGTNSPLHF.

This rearrangement joins TRBV28 to TRBJ1-1, with 7 bases lining up with TRBD1. The junction had 11 bases not matched to a gene; V was cut back by 5 bases and J by 8 bases. CDR3 length: 14 amino acids. The germline V gene encodes CDR1 MDHEN and CDR2 SYDVKM. The CDR3 bases are TGTGCCAGCAGTAGGGGGCGCAGAGGTGCCGAAGCTTTCTTT. Amino acids: CASSRGRRGAEAFF.

The chain combines TRBV24-1 with TRBJ2-6; D possibly corresponds to TRBD2 (5 bases). CDR3 size: 16 residues. Germline loops: CDR1 KGHDR, CDR2 SFDVKD. Trimming pared 4 bases from V and 2 bases from J, leaving 11 bases between. CDR3 nucleotide sequence: TGTGCCACCAGTGACACGCGGGCAGCTGGGGCCAACGTCCTGACTTTC. The encoded protein is CATSDTRAAGANVLTF.

The chain couples TRBV2 to TRBJ1-5; the D gene is possibly TRBD1 (5 bases). This CDR3 contains 13 residues. V was cut by 3 bases and J by 4 bases, with 7 bases left in between. The germline gives CDR1 SNHLY, CDR2 FYNNEI. This CDR3 reads CASSDDSNQPQHF. CDR3 DNA: TGTGCCAGCAGTGACGACAGTAATCAGCCCCAGCATTTT. Together with reference TRBV2 and TRBJ1-5, the CDR3 gives the full variable domain: EPEVTQTPSHQVTQMGQEVILRCVPISNHLYFYWYRQILGQKVEFLVSFYNNEISEKSEIFDDQFSVERPDGSNFTLKIRSTKLEDSAMYFCASSDDSNQPQHFGDGTRLSIL.

The chain joins TRBV27 to TRBJ1-5; possible D gene TRBD1, 5 bases. Germline V gene lookup returns CDR1 MNHEY and CDR2 SMNVEV (reference sequence). The CDR3 covers 15 residues. The germline V and J ends were trimmed by 4 bases and 7 bases, with 17 bases remaining between them. CDR3 sequence: CASSSTGTGRQPQHF. The CDR3 DNA reads as TGTGCCAGCAGTTCAACTGGGACGGGGAGACAGCCCCAGCATTTT.

The chain links TRBV18 to TRBJ2-1, with TRBD1 as a possible D gene (5 bases). Germline-derived CDR1 and CDR2 are KGHSH and LQKENI. Deletions cut 1 base from V and 8 bases from J, with 9 bases between. CDR3 length: 13 residues. The CDR3 sequence is CASSPRQGDEQFF. The CDR3 DNA is TGTGCCAGCTCACCACGTCAGGGCGATGAGCAGTTCTTC.

The chain uses TRBV9 and TRBJ1-1; possible D gene TRBD1, 5 bases. V lost 4 bases and J 6 bases, leaving 10 bases between the germline ends. Germline-derived CDR1 and CDR2 are SGDLS and YYNGEE. The CDR3 runs 12 residues. As DNA, the CDR3 is TGTGCCAGCAGCTCGGACACCTCTGAAGCTTTCTTT. This translates into CASSSDTSEAFF.

This clone was recorded once. CDR3 sequence: CASSELRTGDIVGELFF. CDR3 coding DNA: TGTGCCAGCAGTGAGCTACGGACAGGGGATATCGTCGGGGAGCTGTTTTTT. The chain has TRBV6-2 or TRBV6-3 and TRBJ2-2, with 9 positions matching TRBD1. From germline, CDR1 is MNHEY and CDR2 SVGEGT. V gave up 5 bases and J gave up 7 bases; unmatched junction bases: 14. This CDR3 spans 17 amino acids.

The chain employs TRBV6-5 and TRBJ1-2, with D perhaps TRBD1 (5 bases). CDR3 length equals 14 residues. The V and J ends lost 3 bases and 4 bases respectively, with 12 bases between them. Germline V gene data show CDR1 as MNHEY and CDR2 as SVGAGI. DNA of the CDR3: TGTGCCAGCAGTTATTCGGGGCACCGCTATGGCTACACCTTC. It translates to CASSYSGHRYGYTF.

This chain links TRBV7-9 with TRBJ1-3; 10 bases are shared with TRBD1. The CDR3 totals 15 residues. Germline lookup yields CDR1 SEHNR and CDR2 FQNEAQ (reference sequence). V shed 5 bases and J 3 bases; nucleotides not matched to a gene: 4. CDR3 bases: TGTGCCAGCAGCAGGACAGGGGGATATGGAAACACCATATATTTT. It specifies CASSRTGGYGNTIYF.

The rearrangement joins TRBV21-1 to TRBJ1-4; the D call in the table, TRBD1, was not verified against the DNA. TRBV21-1 corresponds to a pseudogene. CDR3 length: 12 amino acids. The CDR3 loop is CASQILRDRLFF. The CDR3 DNA reads as TGTGCCAGCCAAATTCTCCGGGACAGATTGTTTTTT.

The chain carries TRBV12-3 or TRBV12-4 and TRBJ1-1, with 7 bases matching TRBD1. V shed 6 bases and J 5 bases; nucleotides not matched to a gene: 6. The CDR3 extends over 13 amino acids. In DNA form, the CDR3 reads TGTGCCAGCAGAAGAACAGGGGATACTGAAGCTTTCTTT. This gives the protein CASRRTGDTEAFF.

The chain has TRBV6-5 and TRBJ2-7; 8 bases fit TRBD1. The CDR3 runs to 14 residues. Germline V gene data show CDR1 as MNHEY and CDR2 as SVGAGI. The V and J ends lost 6 bases and 3 bases, in that order; junction bases with no gene match: 7. The CDR3 bases are TGTGCCAGCAGGGCGGGGACAGGTTTCTACGAGCAGTACGTC. This sequence encodes CASRAGTGFYEQYV.

The chain carries TRBV4-3 and TRBJ1-4; 7 nucleotides agree with TRBD1. Germline lookup yields CDR1 LGHNA and CDR2 YSLEER. The CDR3 has 15 residues. V trimming: 3 bases; J trimming: 4 bases; junction bases outside the gene matches: 5. CDR3 nucleotides: TGCGCCAGCAGCCAGTCCAGGGGGTATAATGAAAAACTGTTTTTT. This encodes CASSQSRGYNEKLFF.